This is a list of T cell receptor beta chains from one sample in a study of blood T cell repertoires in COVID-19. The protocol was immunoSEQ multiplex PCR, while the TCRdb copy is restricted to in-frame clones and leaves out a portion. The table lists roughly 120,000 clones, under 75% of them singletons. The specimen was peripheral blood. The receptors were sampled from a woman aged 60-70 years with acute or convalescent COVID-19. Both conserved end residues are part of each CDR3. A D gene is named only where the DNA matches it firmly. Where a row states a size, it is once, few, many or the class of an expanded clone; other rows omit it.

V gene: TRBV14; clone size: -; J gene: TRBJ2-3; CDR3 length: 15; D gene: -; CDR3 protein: CASRGSRSSTDTQYF; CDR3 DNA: TGTGCCAGCCGGGGTTCGCGATCTAGCACAGATACGCAGTATTTT
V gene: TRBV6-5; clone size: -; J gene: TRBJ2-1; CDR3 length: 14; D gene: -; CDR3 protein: CASTGAGAYNEQFF; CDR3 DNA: TGTGCCAGCACCGGTGCAGGGGCCTACAATGAGCAGTTCTTC
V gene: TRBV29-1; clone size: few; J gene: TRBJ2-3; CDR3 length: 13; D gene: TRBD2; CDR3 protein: CSVRLAGPDTQYF; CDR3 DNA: TGCAGCGTTAGACTAGCGGGACCTGATACGCAGTATTTT
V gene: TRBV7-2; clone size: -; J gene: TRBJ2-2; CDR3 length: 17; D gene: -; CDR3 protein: CASSPTRGGAGTGELFF; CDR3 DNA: TGTGCCAGCAGCCCCACGAGGGGGGGGGCCGGCACCGGGGAGCTGTTTTTT
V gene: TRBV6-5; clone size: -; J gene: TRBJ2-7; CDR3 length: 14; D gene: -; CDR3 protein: CASSYSGRAYEQYF; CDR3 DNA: TGTGCCAGCAGTTATAGCGGCAGGGCCTACGAGCAGTACTTC
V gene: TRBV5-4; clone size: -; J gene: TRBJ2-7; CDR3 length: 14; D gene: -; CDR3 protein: CASSLGGMAYEQYF; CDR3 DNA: TGTGCCAGCAGCTTGGGTGGCATGGCCTACGAGCAGTACTTC
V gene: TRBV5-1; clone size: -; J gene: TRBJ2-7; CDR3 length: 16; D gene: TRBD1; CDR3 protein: CASSSTQGQGAYEQYF; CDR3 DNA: TGCGCCAGCAGCTCCACCCAAGGACAGGGGGCCTACGAGCAGTACTTC
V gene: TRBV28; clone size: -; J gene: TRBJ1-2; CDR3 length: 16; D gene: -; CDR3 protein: CASSLSFGGPFYGYTF; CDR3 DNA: TGTGCCAGCAGTTTATCATTCGGGGGGCCCTTCTATGGCTACACCTTC
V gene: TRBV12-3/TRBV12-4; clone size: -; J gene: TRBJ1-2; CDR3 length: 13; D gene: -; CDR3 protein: CASSKDSVYGYTF; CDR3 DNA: TGTGCCAGCAGCAAAGACAGTGTCTATGGCTACACCTTC
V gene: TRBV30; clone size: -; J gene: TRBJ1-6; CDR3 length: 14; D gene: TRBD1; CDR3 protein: CAWRGDRGNSPLHF; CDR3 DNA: TGTGCCTGGAGGGGGGACAGGGGGAATTCACCCCTCCACTTT
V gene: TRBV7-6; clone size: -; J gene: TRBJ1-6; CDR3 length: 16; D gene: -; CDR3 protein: CASSPRGPGSNSPLHF; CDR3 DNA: TGTGCCAGCAGCCCCAGGGGTCCGGGGTCAAATTCACCCCTCCACTTT
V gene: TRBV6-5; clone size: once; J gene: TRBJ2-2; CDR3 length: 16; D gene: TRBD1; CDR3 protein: CASSSYGGTGTGELFF; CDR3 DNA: TGTGCCAGCAGTTCATATGGGGGGACAGGCACCGGGGAGCTGTTTTTT
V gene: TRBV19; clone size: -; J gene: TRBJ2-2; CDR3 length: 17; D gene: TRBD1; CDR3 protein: CASRRPRTGKNTGELFF; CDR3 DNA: TGTGCCAGTCGACGACCCCGGACAGGGAAGAACACCGGGGAGCTGTTTTTT
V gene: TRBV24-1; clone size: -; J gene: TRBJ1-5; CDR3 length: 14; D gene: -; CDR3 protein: CATSGTLLGQPQHF; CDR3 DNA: TGTGCCACCAGTGGGACACTCCTAGGTCAGCCCCAGCATTTT
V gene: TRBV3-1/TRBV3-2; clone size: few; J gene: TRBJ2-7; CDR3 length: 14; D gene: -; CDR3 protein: CASSQDLLSYEQYF; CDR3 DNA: TGTGCCAGCAGCCAAGACTTACTAAGCTACGAGCAGTACTTC
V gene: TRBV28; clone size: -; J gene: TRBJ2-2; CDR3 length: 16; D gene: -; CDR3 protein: CASSVQGSRSTGELFF; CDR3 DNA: TGTGCCAGCAGTGTACAGGGCTCGAGGAGCACCGGGGAGCTGTTTTTT
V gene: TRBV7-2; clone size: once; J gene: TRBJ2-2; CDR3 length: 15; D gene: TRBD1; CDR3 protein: CASSLGRGLTGELFF; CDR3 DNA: TGTGCCAGCAGCTTAGGCAGGGGGCTCACCGGGGAGCTGTTTTTT
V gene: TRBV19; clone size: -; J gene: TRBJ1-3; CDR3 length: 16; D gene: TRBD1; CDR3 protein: CASSSRQGSPGNTIYF; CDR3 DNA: TGTGCCAGTAGTTCTCGACAGGGGTCTCCTGGAAACACCATATATTTT
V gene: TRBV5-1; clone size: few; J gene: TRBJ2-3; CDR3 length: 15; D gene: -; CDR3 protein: CASCLEGAFTDTQYF; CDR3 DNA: TGCGCCAGCTGCCTCGAAGGGGCTTTCACAGATACGCAGTATTTT
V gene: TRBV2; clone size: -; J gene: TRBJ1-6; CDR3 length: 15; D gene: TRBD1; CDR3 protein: CASRGRQGGNSPLHF; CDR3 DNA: TGTGCCAGCAGGGGTAGACAGGGAGGTAATTCACCCCTCCACTTT
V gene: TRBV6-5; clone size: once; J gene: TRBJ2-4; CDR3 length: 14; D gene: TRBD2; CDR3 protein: CASIPGGSGNIQYF; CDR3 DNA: TGTGCCAGCATCCCGGGGGGTAGTGGAAACATTCAGTACTTC
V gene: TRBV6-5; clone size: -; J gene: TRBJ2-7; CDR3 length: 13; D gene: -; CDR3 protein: CASSQLWSYEQYF; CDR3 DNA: TGTGCCAGCAGTCAACTCTGGTCCTACGAGCAGTACTTC
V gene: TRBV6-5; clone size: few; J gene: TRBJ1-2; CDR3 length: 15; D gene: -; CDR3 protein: CASTLRGRENYGYTF; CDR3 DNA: TGTGCCAGCACCCTAAGGGGAAGGGAAAACTATGGCTACACCTTC
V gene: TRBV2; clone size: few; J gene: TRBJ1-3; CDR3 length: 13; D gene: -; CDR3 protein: CASSDFGVNTIYF; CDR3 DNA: TGTGCCAGCAGTGACTTCGGGGTGAACACCATATATTTT
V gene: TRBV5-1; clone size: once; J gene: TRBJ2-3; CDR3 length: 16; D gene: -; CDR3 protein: CASSYPEAGAGDTQYF; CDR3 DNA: TGCGCCAGCAGCTACCCCGAGGCAGGGGCCGGAGATACGCAGTATTTT
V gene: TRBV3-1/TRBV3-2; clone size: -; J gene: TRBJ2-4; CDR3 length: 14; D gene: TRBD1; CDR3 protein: CASSQGDSKNIQYF; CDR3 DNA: TGTGCCAGCAGCCAAGGGGACAGTAAAAACATTCAGTACTTC
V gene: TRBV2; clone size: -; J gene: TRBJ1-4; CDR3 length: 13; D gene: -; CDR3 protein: CASRSDTNEKLFF; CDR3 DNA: TGTGCCAGCAGATCAGATACTAATGAAAAACTGTTTTTT
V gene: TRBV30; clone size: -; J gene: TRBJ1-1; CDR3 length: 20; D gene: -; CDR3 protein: CAWSKNFYRQLGDMNTEAFF; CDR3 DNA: TGTGCCTGGAGCAAGAATTTCTACCGACAGTTGGGCGACATGAACACTGAAGCTTTCTTT
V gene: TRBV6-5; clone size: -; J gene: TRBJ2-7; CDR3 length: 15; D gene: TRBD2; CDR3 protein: CASTAQGLGFREQYF; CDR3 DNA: TGTGCCAGCACTGCACAGGGACTAGGCTTTCGCGAGCAGTACTTC
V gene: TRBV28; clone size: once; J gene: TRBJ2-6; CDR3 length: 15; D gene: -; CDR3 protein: CASSRTRGRANVLTF; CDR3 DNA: TGTGCCAGCAGCCGAACCAGGGGTAGGGCCAACGTCCTGACTTTC
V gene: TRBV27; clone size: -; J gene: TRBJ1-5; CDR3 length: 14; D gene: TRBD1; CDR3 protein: CASSLDRGNQPQHF; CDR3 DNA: TGTGCCAGCAGTTTAGACAGGGGCAATCAGCCCCAGCATTTT
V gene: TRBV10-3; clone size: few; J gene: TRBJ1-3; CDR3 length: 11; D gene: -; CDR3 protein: CATGTGNTIYF; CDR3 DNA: TGTGCCACCGGGACTGGAAACACCATATATTTT
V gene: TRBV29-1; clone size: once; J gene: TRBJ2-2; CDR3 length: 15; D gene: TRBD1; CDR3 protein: CSGRQGAEGTGELFF; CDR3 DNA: TGCAGCGGGCGTCAGGGGGCTGAGGGCACCGGGGAGCTGTTTTTT
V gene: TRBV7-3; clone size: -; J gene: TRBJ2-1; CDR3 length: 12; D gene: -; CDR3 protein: CASSLRGGDLFF; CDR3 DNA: TGTGCCAGCAGCTTAAGGGGGGGCGACCTGTTCTTC
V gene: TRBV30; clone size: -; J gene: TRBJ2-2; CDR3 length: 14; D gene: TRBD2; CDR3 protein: CAWSTGGRLRELFF; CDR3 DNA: TGTGCCTGGAGTACGGGGGGGCGTCTCCGGGAGCTGTTTTTT
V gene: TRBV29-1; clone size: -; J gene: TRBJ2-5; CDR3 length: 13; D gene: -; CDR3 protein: CSVDGLKVETQYF; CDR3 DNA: TGCAGCGTTGATGGCCTCAAAGTAGAGACCCAGTACTTC
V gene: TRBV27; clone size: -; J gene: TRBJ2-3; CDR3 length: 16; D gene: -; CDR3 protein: CATQKQLGASTDTQYF; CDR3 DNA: TGTGCCACCCAAAAACAGTTGGGGGCAAGCACAGATACGCAGTATTTT
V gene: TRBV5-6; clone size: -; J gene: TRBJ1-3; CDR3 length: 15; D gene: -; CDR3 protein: CASSLRQRRGNTIYF; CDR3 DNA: TGTGCCAGCAGCTTGCGACAACGGCGCGGAAACACCATATATTTT
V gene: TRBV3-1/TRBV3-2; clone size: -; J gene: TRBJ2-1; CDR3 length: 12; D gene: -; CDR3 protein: CASSRQNNEQFF; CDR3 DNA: TGTGCCAGCAGCCGACAGAACAATGAGCAGTTCTTC
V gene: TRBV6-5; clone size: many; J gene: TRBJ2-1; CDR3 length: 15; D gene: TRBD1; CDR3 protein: CASKGRTGGHNEQFF; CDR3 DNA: TGTGCCAGCAAAGGGAGGACAGGGGGTCACAATGAGCAGTTCTTC
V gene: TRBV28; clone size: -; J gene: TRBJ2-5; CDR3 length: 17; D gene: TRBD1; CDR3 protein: CASSPIGQGVRQETQYF; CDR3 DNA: TGTGCCAGCAGTCCCATAGGACAGGGGGTTCGGCAAGAGACCCAGTACTTC
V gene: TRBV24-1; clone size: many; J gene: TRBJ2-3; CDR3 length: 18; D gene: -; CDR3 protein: CATSDLSDQGPDTDTQYF; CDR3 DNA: TGTGCCACCAGTGATTTGTCGGATCAGGGGCCGGACACAGATACGCAGTATTTT
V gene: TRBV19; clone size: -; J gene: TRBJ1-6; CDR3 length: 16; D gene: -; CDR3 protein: CASRYQGSGYNSPLHF; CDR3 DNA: TGTGCCAGTCGCTATCAGGGGTCAGGATATAATTCACCCCTCCACTTT
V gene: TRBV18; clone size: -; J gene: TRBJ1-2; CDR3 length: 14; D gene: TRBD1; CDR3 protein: CASSRDRENYGYTF; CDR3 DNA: TGTGCCAGCTCAAGGGACAGGGAGAACTATGGCTACACCTTC
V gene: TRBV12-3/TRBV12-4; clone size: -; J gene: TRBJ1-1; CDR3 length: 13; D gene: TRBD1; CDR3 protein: CASRGTGDTEAFF; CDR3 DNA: TGTGCCAGCAGGGGGACAGGGGATACTGAAGCTTTCTTT
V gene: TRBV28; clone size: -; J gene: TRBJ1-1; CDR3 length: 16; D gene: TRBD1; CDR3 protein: CASSVLTRGLGTEAFF; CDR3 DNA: TGTGCCAGCAGTGTACTCACCAGGGGGTTGGGAACTGAAGCTTTCTTT
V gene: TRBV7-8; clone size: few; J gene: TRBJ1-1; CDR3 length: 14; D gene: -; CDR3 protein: CASSLSRSNTEAFF; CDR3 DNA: TGTGCCAGCAGCTTATCGCGGTCGAACACTGAAGCTTTCTTT
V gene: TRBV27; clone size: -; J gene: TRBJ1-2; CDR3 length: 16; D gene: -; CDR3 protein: CASSLRGTTSGYGYTF; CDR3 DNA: TGTGCCAGCAGTTTAAGGGGCACCACCTCGGGCTATGGCTACACCTTC
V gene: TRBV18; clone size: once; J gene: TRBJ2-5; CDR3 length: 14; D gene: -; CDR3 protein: CASSPPGLQETQYF; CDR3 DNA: TGTGCCAGCTCACCACCGGGACTGCAAGAGACCCAGTACTTC
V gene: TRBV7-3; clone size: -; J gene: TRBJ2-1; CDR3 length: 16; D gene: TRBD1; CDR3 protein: CASSTRGTGLGNEQFF; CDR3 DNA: TGTGCCAGCAGCACAAGGGGGACAGGGTTGGGAAATGAGCAGTTCTTC
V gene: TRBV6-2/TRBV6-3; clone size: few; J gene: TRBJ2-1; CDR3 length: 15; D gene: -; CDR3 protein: CASSYSFGLFNEQFF; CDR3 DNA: TGTGCCAGCAGTTACTCGTTCGGGTTATTCAATGAGCAGTTCTTC
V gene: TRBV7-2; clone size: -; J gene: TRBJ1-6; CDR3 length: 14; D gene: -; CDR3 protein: CASSLAFRDSPLHF; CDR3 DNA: TGTGCCAGCAGCTTAGCCTTTCGCGATTCACCCCTCCACTTT
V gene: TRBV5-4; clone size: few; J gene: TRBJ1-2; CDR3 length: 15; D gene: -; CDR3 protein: CASSLFSRENYGYTF; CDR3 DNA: TGTGCCAGCAGTTTATTCAGCAGGGAAAACTATGGCTACACCTTC